These 25 T cell receptor beta chains came from one sample sequenced in a study of cytomegalovirus exposure and HLA in healthy donors. The PCR was carried out with 60 Vbeta primers and 13 Jbeta primers. The repertoire was sequenced with immunoSEQ multiplex PCR; TCRdb's copy has only in-frame clones and lacks some. The sample includes 180,000 or so clones. What was sequenced was PBMCs. Receptors originate from a boy younger than 18 in good health and CMV-seronegative.

A word on this clone: The junction differs from germline at one of its ends, possibly a read error. The DNA for the CDR3 is TGCGCCAGCAGCCAAGATCCCCGACTAGCGCGCTACGGGCAGTACTTC. Encoded protein: CASSQDPRLARYGQYF. V is TRBV4-1 and J is TRBJ2-7; 8 positions match TRBD2. The germline CDR1 and CDR2 sequences are MGHRA and YSYEKL. The CDR3 runs to 16 residues.

CDR3 sequence reads: CAIKGRQPYEQYF. CDR3 coding DNA: TGTGCCATCAAAGGACGACAGCCCTACGAGCAGTACTTC. The V call is TRBV10-3, the J call TRBJ2-7, with D possibly matching TRBD1 (5 bases). In germline, CDR1 is ENHRY, CDR2 SYGVKD. The V end lost 7 bases, the J end lost 2 bases, and 12 bases lay between the germline ends. The CDR3 runs 13 residues.

The rearrangement joins TRBV5-1 to TRBJ2-3; TRBD1 matches 7 bases. The ends lost 4 bases at V and 3 bases at J; junction bases unmatched: 11. CDR3 length equals 16 residues. From germline, CDR1 is SGHRS and CDR2 YFSETQ. CDR3 sequence: CASSPGPQGTTDTQYF. DNA for the CDR3: TGCGCCAGCAGCCCTGGCCCACAGGGGACGACAGATACGCAGTATTTT.

The chain couples TRBV5-6 to TRBJ1-4, with TRBD1 identical over 9 bases. The CDR3 has 14 amino acids. V was clipped by 4 bases and J by 8 bases; unmatched bases: 6. Germline V gives CDR1 SGHDT, CDR2 YYEEEE. CDR3 DNA: TGTGCCAGCAGCAAGGGACAGGGACTCGAAAAACTGTTTTTT. It is translated as CASSKGQGLEKLFF.

The V gene is TRBV21-1, the J gene TRBJ2-5; the DNA was not compared with TRBD2, the D call given in the table. TRBV21-1 is a pseudogene. This CDR3 spans 19 amino acids. Here the CDR3 reads CASSKVVPGLAGGPFGQYF. The CDR3 DNA sequence: TGTGCCAGCAGCAAAGTTGTCCCGGGACTAGCGGGGGGGCCCTTTGGCCAGTACTTC.

The chain recombines TRBV5-4 with TRBJ2-3, with 7 bases aligning to TRBD1. Per the germline V gene, CDR1 is SGHNT and CDR2 is YYREEE (reference sequence). This CDR3 has 15 residues. The trim removed 2 bases at V and 0 bases at J, leaving 3 bases unmatched. CDR3 sequence reads: CASSFSTGSTDTQYF. DNA for the CDR3: TGTGCCAGCAGCTTCTCGACAGGGAGCACAGATACGCAGTATTTT.

The V gene is TRBV29-1, the J gene TRBJ2-7; D is unclear. Between the trimmed V and J ends, which lost 1 base and 4 bases, there was a span of 8 bases. The CDR3 has 12 amino acids. In germline, CDR1 is SQVTM, CDR2 ANQGSEA. The DNA for the CDR3 is TGCAGCGTTGAAGGTAGAGGTTACGAGCAGTACTTC. It yields the protein CSVEGRGYEQYF.

The chain couples TRBV27 to TRBJ1-5; D possibly corresponds to TRBD1 (6 bases). V was clipped by 5 bases and J by 10 bases, with 15 bases between them. The V gene's germline CDR1 is MNHEY and CDR2 SMNVEV (reference sequence). This CDR3 comprises 13 residues. The CDR3 bases are TGTGCCAGCAGTCGAGAGGACAGCGAACCCCAGCATTTT. Translation gives CASSREDSEPQHF.

The chain carries TRBV4-1 and TRBJ2-7; TRBD1 might be the D (6 bases). The ends were cut back, 1 base at V and 2 bases at J, with 12 bases in the middle. Germline V CDR1 and CDR2: MGHRA, YSYEKL. The CDR3 runs 15 residues. The CDR3 region is CASSQVEGHAYEQYF. CDR3 bases: TGCGCCAGCAGCCAAGTTGAGGGACATGCCTACGAGCAGTACTTC.

V and J are TRBV7-2 and TRBJ2-2; 8 nucleotides align to TRBD1. Trimming cost V 5 bases and J 7 bases; bases outside gene matches: 6. The CDR3 runs to 14 residues. Germline V gene data show CDR1 as SGHTA and CDR2 as FQGNSA. CDR3 nucleotide sequence: TGTGCCAGCAGCCTCAGGGGGCAGGTCGGGGAGCTGTTTTTT. Its protein is CASSLRGQVGELFF.

This chain connects TRBV5-1 to TRBJ1-2; D might be TRBD1 (5 bases). Germline V gives CDR1 SGHRS, CDR2 YFSETQ. V lost 2 bases and J lost 0, with 14 bases in between. This CDR3 comprises 16 residues. The CDR3 sequence: CASSLNQGFANYGYTF. CDR3 DNA: TGCGCCAGCAGCTTAAACCAGGGTTTTGCTAACTATGGCTACACCTTC.

This chain uses TRBV30 with TRBJ1-2; TRBD1 might be the D (5 bases). V was pared by 0 bases and J by 6 bases, with 14 bases between. CDR1 GTSNPN and CDR2 SVGIG come from the germline V gene (reference sequence). The CDR3 covers 14 residues. CDR3 sequence (DNA): TGTGCCTGGAGTGTTTCGACAGTACTGAATGGCTACACCTTC. This sequence encodes CAWSVSTVLNGYTF.

The chain is built from TRBV21-1 and TRBJ2-7; the table's D call of TRBD1 was not tested on the DNA. TRBV21-1 is assigned pseudogene status. The CDR3 sequence is 13 residues long. In DNA form, the CDR3 reads TGTGCCAGCAGCGCGGGACAGGACTACGAGCAGTACTTC. Residues: CASSAGQDYEQYF.

The chain carries TRBV11-2 and TRBJ2-7, with D maybe TRBD2 (5 bases). Looked up from germline, CDR1 is SGHAT and CDR2 is FQNNGV. This CDR3 contains 16 residues. V was trimmed by 5 bases and J by 1 base, leaving 18 bases between them. CDR3 sequence: CASSPLRGTKSYEQYF. As DNA, the CDR3 is TGTGCCAGCAGCCCGCTTCGGGGAACCAAGTCCTACGAGCAGTACTTC.

The chain joins TRBV5-4 to TRBJ1-6; perhaps TRBD1 as D (5 bases). Germline assignment: CDR1 SGHNT and CDR2 YYREEE (reference sequence). The V end lost 2 bases, the J end lost 8 bases, and 11 bases lay between the germline ends. CDR3 length equals 14 residues. The CDR3 DNA reads as TGTGCCAGCAGCTTTCATGGGGGGGATTCACCCCTCCACTTT. Amino acid sequence: CASSFHGGDSPLHF. The variable domain in full, with the rest retrieved from reference TRBV5-4 and TRBJ1-6, is ETGVTQSPTHLIKTRGQQVTLRCSSQSGHNTVSWYQQALGQGPQFIFQYYREEENGRGNFPPRFSGLQFPNYSSELNVNALELDDSALYLCASSFHGGDSPLHFGNGTRLTVT.

V gene TRBV5-1 combines with J gene TRBJ1-2; 8 bases are a match to TRBD1. The V gene end was trimmed by 0 bases and the J gene end by 8 bases; junction bases not matched to a gene: 9. The CDR3 is 15 amino acids. Looked up from germline, CDR1 is SGHRS and CDR2 is YFSETQ. The CDR3 DNA follows: TGCGCCAGCAGCTTGGTGACAGGGGAGTCCCGGGGCTACACCTTC. This translates into CASSLVTGESRGYTF.

CDR3 in DNA: TGCGCCAGCAGCTTGACCGGGGCCGGGAGTGAAAAACTGTTTTTT. The encoded protein is CASSLTGAGSEKLFF. V gene TRBV5-1 combines with J gene TRBJ1-4, with D perhaps TRBD1 (5 bases). Looked up from germline, CDR1 is SGHRS and CDR2 is YFSETQ. The CDR3 loop spans 15 amino acids. V dropped 1 base and J dropped 7 bases, with 14 bases sitting between them.

The chain is built from TRBV7-3 and TRBJ1-1, with D maybe TRBD1 (5 bases). Germline CDR1 reads SGHTA; CDR2 reads FQGTGA. The CDR3 has 14 amino acids. The V end was cut by 1 base, the J end by 5 bases, with 11 bases between. The CDR3 bases are TGTGCCAGCAGCTTAAGGGGCGGAATAACTGAAGCTTTCTTT. It is translated as CASSLRGGITEAFF.

The chain has TRBV6-5 and TRBJ2-1; D perhaps matches TRBD1 (6 bases). The V end was cut by 4 bases, the J end by 8 bases, with 18 bases between. The germline V gene has CDR1 MNHEY and CDR2 SVGAGI. The CDR3 is 15 amino acids. The CDR3 sequence: CASSSGRGYADEQFF. For the CDR3, the DNA is TGTGCCAGCAGTTCGGGCAGGGGATATGCCGATGAGCAGTTCTTC.

The genes are TRBV19 and TRBJ1-3, with D perhaps TRBD1 (6 bases). CDR3 length: 13 residues. Trimming shortened V by 8 bases and J by 2 bases, and 10 bases separated the two germline ends. The germline CDR1 and CDR2 sequences are LNHDA and SQIVND (reference sequence). The CDR3 region is CASGGAAGNTIYF. CDR3 sequence (DNA): TGTGCCAGTGGGGGGGCGGCTGGAAACACCATATATTTT.

V usage is TRBV5-1 and J usage is TRBJ2-1; D is ambiguous. V was shortened by 5 bases and J by 0 bases, with 21 bases between the two germline ends. Germline V CDR1 and CDR2: SGHRS, YFSETQ. The CDR3 loop spans 18 amino acids. CDR3 DNA sequence: TGCGCCAGCAGTTCCCCCCCCCATGTCGGGTCCTCCTACAATGAGCAGTTCTTC. This sequence encodes CASSSPPHVGSSYNEQFF.

This sequence joins TRBV6-5 and TRBJ1-4; D is perhaps TRBD1 (5 bases). The CDR3 totals 16 residues. V was clipped by 2 bases and J by 3 bases, with 13 bases between them. The germline V gene has CDR1 MNHEY and CDR2 SVGAGI. This chain's CDR3 is CASSYTIGGANEKLFF. DNA of the CDR3: TGTGCCAGCAGTTACACAATCGGGGGTGCTAATGAAAAACTGTTTTTT.

The gene calls are TRBV5-1 and TRBJ1-1; 9 bases agree with TRBD1. The J segment lost 1 base and the V segment lost 3 bases, leaving 10 bases of the junction unmatched. Germline loops: CDR1 SGHRS, CDR2 YFSETQ. This CDR3 comprises 17 residues. The CDR3 DNA is TGCGCCAGCAGCTCTAAGGACAGGGGAAGGGCGAACACTGAAGCTTTCTTT. Amino acid sequence: CASSSKDRGRANTEAFF.

This chain connects TRBV5-1 to TRBJ1-4; D remains ambiguous. V was pared by 0 bases and J by 12 bases, with 12 bases between. The CDR3 contains 13 residues. Germline CDR1 SGHRS, CDR2 YFSETQ. DNA of the CDR3: TGCGCCAGCAGCTTGGTCGATCAGGAAGAACTGTTTTTT. Encoded protein: CASSLVDQEELFF.

The J gene is TRBJ2-7, the V gene TRBV5-8, with D uncertain. This CDR3 has 14 residues. The V and J ends lost 6 bases and 2 bases respectively, with 15 bases between them. Germline V gives CDR1 SGHTS, CDR2 YDEGEE. The CDR3 DNA reads as TGTGCCAGCACCTACCCCAGGTCTACCTACGAGCAGTACTTC. It translates to CASTYPRSTYEQYF.